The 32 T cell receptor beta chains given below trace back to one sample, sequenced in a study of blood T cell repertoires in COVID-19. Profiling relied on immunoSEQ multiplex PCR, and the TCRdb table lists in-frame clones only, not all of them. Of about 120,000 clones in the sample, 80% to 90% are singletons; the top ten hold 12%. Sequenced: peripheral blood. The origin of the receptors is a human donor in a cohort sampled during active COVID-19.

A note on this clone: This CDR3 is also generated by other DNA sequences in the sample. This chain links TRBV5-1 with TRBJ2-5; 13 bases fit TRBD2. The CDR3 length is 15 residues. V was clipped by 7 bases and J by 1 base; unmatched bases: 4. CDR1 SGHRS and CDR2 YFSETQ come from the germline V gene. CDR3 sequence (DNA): TGCGCCAGCCGGAGGACTAGCGGGGGCCAAGAGACCCAGTACTTC. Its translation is CASRRTSGGQETQYF.

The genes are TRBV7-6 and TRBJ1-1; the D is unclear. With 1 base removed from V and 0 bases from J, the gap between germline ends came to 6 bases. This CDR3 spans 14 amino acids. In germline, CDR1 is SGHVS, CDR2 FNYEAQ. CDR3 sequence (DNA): TGTGCCAGCAGCTTAGGGCCCATGAACACTGAAGCTTTCTTT. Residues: CASSLGPMNTEAFF. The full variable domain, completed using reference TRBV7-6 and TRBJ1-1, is GAGVSQSPRYKVTKRGQDVALRCDPISGHVSLYWYRQALGQGPEFLTYFNYEAQQDKSGLPNDRFSAERPEGSISTLTIQRTEQRDSAMYRCASSLGPMNTEAFFGQGTRLTVV.

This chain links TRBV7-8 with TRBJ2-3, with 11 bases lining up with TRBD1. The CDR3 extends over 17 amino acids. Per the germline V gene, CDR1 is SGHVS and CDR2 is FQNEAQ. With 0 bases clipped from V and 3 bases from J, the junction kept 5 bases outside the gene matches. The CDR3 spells CASSLASGTGGTDTQYF. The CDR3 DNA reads TGTGCCAGCAGCTTAGCGAGCGGGACAGGGGGAACAGATACGCAGTATTTT. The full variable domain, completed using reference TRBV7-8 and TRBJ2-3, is GAGVSQSPRYKVAKRGQDVALRCDPISGHVSLFWYQQALGQGPEFLTYFQNEAQLDKSGLPSDRFFAERPEGSVSTLKIQRTQQEDSAVYLCASSLASGTGGTDTQYFGPGTRLTVL.

CDR3 sequence (DNA): TGTGCCAGCAGTGAAGCCTGGGACAGGTTCTATGGCTACACCTTC. Amino acids: CASSEAWDRFYGYTF. The gene calls are TRBV6-1 and TRBJ1-2, with 8 bases matching TRBD1. The germline V gene encodes CDR1 MNHNS and CDR2 SASEGT. The CDR3 consists of 15 residues. Germline trimming cut 0 bases from V and 4 bases from J; bases unmatched to any gene: 4.

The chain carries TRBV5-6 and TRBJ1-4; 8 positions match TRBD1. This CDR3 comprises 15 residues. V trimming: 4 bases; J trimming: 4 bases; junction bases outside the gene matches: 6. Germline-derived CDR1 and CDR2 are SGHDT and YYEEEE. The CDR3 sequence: CASSLLTGDNEKLFF. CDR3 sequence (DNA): TGTGCCAGCAGCCTCCTGACAGGGGATAATGAAAAACTGTTTTTT.

CDR3 sequence: CASSLDRGYTF. CDR3 in DNA: TGTGCCAGCAGCCTGGACAGAGGCTACACCTTC. V gene TRBV5-6 combines with J gene TRBJ1-2; a weak D match, TRBD1 (6 bases). Germline V CDR1 and CDR2: SGHDT, YYEEEE. This CDR3 spans 11 amino acids. Trimming took 4 bases from V and 8 from J, leaving 9 bases between them.

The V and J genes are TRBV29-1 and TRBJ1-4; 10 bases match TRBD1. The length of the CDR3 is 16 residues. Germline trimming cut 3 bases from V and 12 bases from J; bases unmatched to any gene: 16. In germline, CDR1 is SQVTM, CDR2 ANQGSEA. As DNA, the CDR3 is TGCAGCGTTGATGCTTGGGACAGGGGTTCCAAGCGAGAACTGTTTTTT. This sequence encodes CSVDAWDRGSKRELFF. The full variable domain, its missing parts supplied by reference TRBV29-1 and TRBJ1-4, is SAVISQKPSRDICQRGTSLTIQCQVDSQVTMMFWYRQQPGQSLTLIATANQGSEATYESGFVIDKFPISRPNLTFSTLTVSNMSPEDSSIYLCSVDAWDRGSKRELFFGSGTQLSVL.

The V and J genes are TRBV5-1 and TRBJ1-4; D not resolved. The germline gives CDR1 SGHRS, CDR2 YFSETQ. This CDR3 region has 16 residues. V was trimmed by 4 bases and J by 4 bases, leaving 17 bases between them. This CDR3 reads CASSNQVVDGNEKLFF. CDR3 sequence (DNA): TGCGCCAGCAGCAACCAAGTCGTAGATGGTAATGAAAAACTGTTTTTT.

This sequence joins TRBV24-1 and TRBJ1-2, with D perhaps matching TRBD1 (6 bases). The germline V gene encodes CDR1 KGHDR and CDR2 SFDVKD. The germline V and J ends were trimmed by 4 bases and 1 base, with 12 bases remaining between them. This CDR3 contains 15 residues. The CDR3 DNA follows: TGTGCCACCAGTGACCGAACAGGGTTTAACTATGGCTACACCTTC. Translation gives CATSDRTGFNYGYTF.

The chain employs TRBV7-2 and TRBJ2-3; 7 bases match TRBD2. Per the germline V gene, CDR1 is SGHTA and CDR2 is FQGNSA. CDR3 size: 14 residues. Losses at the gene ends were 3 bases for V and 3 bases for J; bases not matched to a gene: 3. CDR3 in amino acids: CASSLGGRTDTQYF. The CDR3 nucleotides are TGTGCCAGCAGCTTGGGGGGGAGGACAGATACGCAGTATTTT.

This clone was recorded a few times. The CDR3 DNA sequence: TGTGCCAGCAGTCCCGCTATAAACACCGGGGAGCTGTTTTTT. Translation gives CASSPAINTGELFF. This chain connects TRBV6-4 to TRBJ2-2, with unresolved D. The CDR3 totals 14 residues. Germline V gene lookup returns CDR1 MRHNA and CDR2 SNTAGT. V was clipped by 5 bases and J by 2 bases, with 9 bases between them.

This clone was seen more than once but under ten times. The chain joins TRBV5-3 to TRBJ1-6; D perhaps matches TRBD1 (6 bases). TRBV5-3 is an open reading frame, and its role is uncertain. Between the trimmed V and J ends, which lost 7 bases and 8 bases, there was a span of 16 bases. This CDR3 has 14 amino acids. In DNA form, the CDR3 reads TGTGCCAGACGGACAGAGGGGAGACATTCACCCCTCCACTTT. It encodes CARRTEGRHSPLHF.

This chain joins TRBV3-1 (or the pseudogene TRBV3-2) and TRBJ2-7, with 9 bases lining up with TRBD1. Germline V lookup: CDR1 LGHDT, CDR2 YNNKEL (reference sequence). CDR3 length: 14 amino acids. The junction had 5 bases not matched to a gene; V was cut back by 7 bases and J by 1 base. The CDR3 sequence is CASTTGTGSYEQYF. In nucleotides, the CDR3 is TGTGCCAGCACCACCGGGACAGGGTCCTACGAGCAGTACTTC.

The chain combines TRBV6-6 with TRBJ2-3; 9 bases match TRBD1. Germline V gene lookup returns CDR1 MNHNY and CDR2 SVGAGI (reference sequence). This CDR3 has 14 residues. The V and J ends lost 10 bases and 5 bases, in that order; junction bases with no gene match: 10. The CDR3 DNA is TGTGCCACCCGATACAGGGGGCAGGAAGATACGCAGTATTTT. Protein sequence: CATRYRGQEDTQYF.

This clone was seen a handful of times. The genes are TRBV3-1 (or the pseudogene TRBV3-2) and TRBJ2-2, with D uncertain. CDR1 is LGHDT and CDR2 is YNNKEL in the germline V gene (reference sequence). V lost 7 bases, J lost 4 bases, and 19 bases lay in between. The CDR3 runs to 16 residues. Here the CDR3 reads CASTHTTDPRTGELFF. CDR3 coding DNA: TGTGCCAGCACCCATACAACAGATCCGCGCACCGGGGAGCTGTTTTTT.

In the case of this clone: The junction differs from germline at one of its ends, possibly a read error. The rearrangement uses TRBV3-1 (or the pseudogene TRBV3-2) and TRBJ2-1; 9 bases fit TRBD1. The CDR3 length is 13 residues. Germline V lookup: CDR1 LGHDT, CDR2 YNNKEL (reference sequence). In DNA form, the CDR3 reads TGTGCAAGCAGGGGACAGGGCCTGAATGAGCAGTTCTTC. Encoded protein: CASRGQGLNEQFF.

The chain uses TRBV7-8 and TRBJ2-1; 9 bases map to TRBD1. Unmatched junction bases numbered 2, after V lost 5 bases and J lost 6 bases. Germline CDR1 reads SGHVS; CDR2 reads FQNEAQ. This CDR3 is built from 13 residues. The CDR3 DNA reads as TGTGCCAGCAGCAAGGACAGGGGCAATGAGCAGTTCTTC. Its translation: CASSKDRGNEQFF.

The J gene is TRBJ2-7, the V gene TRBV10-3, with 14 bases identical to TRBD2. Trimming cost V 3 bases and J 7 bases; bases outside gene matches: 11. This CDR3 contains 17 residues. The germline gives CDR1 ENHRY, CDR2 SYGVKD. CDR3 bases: TGTGCCATCAGTGACTCCGCGACTAGCGGGGGGGTTGGGGAGCAGTACTTC. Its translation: CAISDSATSGGVGEQYF.

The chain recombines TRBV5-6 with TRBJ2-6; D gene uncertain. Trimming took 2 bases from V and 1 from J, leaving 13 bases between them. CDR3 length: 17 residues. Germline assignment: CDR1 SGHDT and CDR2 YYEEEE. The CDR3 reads CASSLRTALSGANVLTF. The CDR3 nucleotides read TGTGCCAGCAGCTTAAGAACTGCTTTATCTGGGGCCAACGTCCTGACTTTC.

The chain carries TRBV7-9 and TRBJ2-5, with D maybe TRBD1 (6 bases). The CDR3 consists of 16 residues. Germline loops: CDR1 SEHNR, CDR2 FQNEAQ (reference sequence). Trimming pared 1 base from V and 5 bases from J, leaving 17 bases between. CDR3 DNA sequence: TGTGCCAGCAGCTTAGGTGGGGTAATGGGGGCGGAGACCCAGTACTTC. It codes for CASSLGGVMGAETQYF.

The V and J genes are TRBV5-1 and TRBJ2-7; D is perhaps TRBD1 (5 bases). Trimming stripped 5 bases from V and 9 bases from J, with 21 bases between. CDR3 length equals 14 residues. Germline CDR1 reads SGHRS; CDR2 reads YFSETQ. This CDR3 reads CASRPMLDNQAQYF. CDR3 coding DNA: TGCGCCAGCAGACCTATGCTGGACAACCAAGCGCAGTACTTC.

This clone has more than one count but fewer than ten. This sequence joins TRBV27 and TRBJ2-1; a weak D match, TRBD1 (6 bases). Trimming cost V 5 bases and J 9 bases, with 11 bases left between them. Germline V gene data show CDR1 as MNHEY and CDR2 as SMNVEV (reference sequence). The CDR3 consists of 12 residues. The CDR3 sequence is CASSATGFEQFF. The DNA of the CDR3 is TGTGCCAGCAGTGCTACAGGGTTTGAGCAGTTCTTC.

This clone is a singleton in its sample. CDR3 nucleotide sequence: TGTGCCAGCAGCCCCGCGGCACAGGAGAAACAAAACATTCAGTACTTC. Its protein is CASSPAAQEKQNIQYF. The gene calls are TRBV28 and TRBJ2-4; D perhaps matches TRBD1 (5 bases). Germline V gives CDR1 MDHEN, CDR2 SYDVKM. Trimming removed 6 bases at V and 5 bases at J, with 20 bases between. The CDR3 has 16 residues. Using reference TRBV28 and TRBJ2-4 for the parts outside the CDR3, the full variable domain is DVKVTQSSRYLVKRTGEKVFLECVQDMDHENMFWYRQDPGLGLRLIYFSYDVKMKEKGDIPEGYSVSREKKERFSLILESASTNQTSMYLCASSPAAQEKQNIQYFGAGTRLSVL.

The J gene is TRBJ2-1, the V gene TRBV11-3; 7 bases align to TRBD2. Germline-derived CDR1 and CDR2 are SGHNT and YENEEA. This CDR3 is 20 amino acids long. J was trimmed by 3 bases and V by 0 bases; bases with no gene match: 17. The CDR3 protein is CASSLDQMRSSGNRYNEQFF. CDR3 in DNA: TGTGCCAGCAGCTTAGATCAGATGAGGTCTAGCGGTAACCGCTACAATGAGCAGTTCTTC. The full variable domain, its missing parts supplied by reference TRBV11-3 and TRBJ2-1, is EAGVVQSPRYKIIEKKQPVAFWCNPISGHNTLYWYLQNLGQGPELLIRYENEEAVDDSQLPKDRFSAERLKGVDSTLKIQPAELGDSAVYLCASSLDQMRSSGNRYNEQFFGPGTRLTVL.

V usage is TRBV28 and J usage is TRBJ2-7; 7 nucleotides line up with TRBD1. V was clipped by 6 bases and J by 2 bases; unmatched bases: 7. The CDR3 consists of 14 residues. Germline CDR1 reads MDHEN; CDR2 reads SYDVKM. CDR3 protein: CASRHAGTAYEQYF. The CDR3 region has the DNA TGTGCCAGCAGGCACGCCGGGACAGCCTACGAGCAGTACTTC.

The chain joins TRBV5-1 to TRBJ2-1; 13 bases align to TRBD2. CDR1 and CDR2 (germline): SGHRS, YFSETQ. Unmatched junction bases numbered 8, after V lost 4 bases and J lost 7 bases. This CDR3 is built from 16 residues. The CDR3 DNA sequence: TGCGCCAGCAGCCGAGGGACTAGCGGGGTCGTGAATGAGCAGTTCTTC. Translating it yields CASSRGTSGVVNEQFF.

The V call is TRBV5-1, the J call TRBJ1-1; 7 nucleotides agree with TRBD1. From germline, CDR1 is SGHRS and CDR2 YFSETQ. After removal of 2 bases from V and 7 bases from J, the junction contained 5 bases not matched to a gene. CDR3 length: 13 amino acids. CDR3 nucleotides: TGCGCCAGCAGCTTTGGGGACAGTATTGAAGCTTTCTTT. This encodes CASSFGDSIEAFF. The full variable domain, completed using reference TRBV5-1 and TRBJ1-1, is KAGVTQTPRYLIKTRGQQVTLSCSPISGHRSVSWYQQTPGQGLQFLFEYFSETQRNKGNFPGRFSGRQFSNSRSEMNVSTLELGDSALYLCASSFGDSIEAFFGQGTRLTVV.

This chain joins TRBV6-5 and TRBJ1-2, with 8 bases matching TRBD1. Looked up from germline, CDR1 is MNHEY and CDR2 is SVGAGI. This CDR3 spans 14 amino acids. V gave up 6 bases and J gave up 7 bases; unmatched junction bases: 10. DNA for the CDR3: TGTGCCAGCAGCCAGTCTTACGACAGGGGTGGCTACACCTTC. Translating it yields CASSQSYDRGGYTF.

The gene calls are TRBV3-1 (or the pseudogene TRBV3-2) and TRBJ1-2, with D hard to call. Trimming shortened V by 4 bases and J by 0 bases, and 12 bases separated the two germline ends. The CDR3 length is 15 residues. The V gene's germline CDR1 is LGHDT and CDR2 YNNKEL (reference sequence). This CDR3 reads CASSPSGIANYGYTF. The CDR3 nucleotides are TGTGCCAGCAGCCCCTCAGGAATAGCTAACTATGGCTACACCTTC.

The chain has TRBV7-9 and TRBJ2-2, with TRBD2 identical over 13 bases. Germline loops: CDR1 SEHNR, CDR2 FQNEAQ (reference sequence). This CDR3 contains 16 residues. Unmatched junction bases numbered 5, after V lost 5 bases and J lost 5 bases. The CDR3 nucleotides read TGTGCCAGCAGCCTCGGACTAGCGGGGGAAACCGGGGAGCTGTTTTTT. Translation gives CASSLGLAGETGELFF.

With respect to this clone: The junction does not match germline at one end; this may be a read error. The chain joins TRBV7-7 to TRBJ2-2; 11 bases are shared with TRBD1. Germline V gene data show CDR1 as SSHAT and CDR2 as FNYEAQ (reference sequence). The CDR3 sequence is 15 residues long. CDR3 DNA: TGTGCTAGCAGACACCCGGGACAGGGGGCCGGGGAGCTGTTTTTT. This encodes CASRHPGQGAGELFF. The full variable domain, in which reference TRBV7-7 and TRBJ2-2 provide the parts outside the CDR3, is GAGVSQSPRYKVTKRGQDVTLRCDPISSHATLYWYQQALGQGPEFLTYFNYEAQPDKSGLPSDRFSAERPEGSISTLTIQRTEQRDSAMYRCASRHPGQGAGELFFGEGSRLTVL.

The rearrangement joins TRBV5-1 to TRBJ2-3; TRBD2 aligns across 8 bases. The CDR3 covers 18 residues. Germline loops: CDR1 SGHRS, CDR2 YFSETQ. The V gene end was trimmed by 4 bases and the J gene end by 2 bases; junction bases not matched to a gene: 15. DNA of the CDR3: TGCGCCAGCAGCCCGGGAGCCCAGACAGCGGGGGTCACAGATACGCAGTATTTT. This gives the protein CASSPGAQTAGVTDTQYF.